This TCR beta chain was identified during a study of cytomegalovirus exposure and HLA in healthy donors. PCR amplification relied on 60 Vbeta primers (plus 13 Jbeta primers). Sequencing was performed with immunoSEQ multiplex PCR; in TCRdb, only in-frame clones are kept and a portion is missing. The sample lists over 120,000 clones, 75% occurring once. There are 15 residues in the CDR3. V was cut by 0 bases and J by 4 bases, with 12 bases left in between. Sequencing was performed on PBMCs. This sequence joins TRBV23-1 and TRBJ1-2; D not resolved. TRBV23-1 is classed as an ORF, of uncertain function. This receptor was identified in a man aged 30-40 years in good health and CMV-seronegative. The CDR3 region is CASSQSSGGSYGYTF. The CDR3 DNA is TGCGCCAGCAGTCAATCGTCGGGCGGGTCCTATGGCTACACCTTC.